This TCR beta chain derives from a study of cytomegalovirus exposure and HLA in healthy donors. Whole-study context: For the 300 to 450 genotyped donors, approximately 83% fell within the Caucasian-associated ancestry cluster.

Trimming cost V 5 bases and J 0 bases; bases outside gene matches: 0. In germline, CDR1 is MNHEY, CDR2 SVGAGI. This CDR3 contains 14 residues. 60 Vbeta and 13 Jbeta primers were used in PCR. Profiling relied on immunoSEQ multiplex PCR, and the TCRdb table lists in-frame clones only, not all of them. The sample yields roughly 82,000 clones, 72% seen once. This clonotype originated in a woman aged 40 to 49 in good health and CMV-seropositive. The sequenced sample was PBMCs. The V gene is TRBV6-5, the J gene TRBJ2-7; TRBD2 agrees at 11 bases. The CDR3 is CASSGTSGSYEQYF. In nucleotides, the CDR3 is TGTGCCAGCAGTGGGACTAGCGGCTCCTACGAGCAGTACTTC.